This T cell receptor beta chain was retrieved from a study of blood T cell repertoires in COVID-19. Turning to the study itself: The study drew acute and convalescent COVID-19 samples from the United States, Italy and Spain.

Generated by immunoSEQ multiplex PCR, the TCRdb table keeps only in-frame clones and is missing some. The data contain 200,000 to 250,000 clones, about 87% of them seen just once; the ten biggest clones take up 10% to 13%. Participants came from 24 US areas, aged roughly 18 to 89 years. The CDR3 loop spans 14 amino acids. The germline V gene encodes CDR1 MDHEN and CDR2 SYDVKM. Trimming removed 3 bases from V and 2 bases from J; junction bases left unmatched: 1. This chain connects TRBV28 to TRBJ1-3, with 7 bases lining up with TRBD1. Sequenced input: PBMCs or T cells enriched from blood (not recorded which). This clonotype originated in a man aged 18-30 years with acute COVID-19. CDR3 sequence reads: CASSFGTAGNTIYF. The CDR3 DNA reads as TGTGCCAGCAGTTTTGGGACAGCTGGAAACACCATATATTTT.